This T cell receptor beta chain was captured in a study of blood T cell repertoires in COVID-19. At the level of the study: Both acute and convalescent COVID-19 samples were obtained from the United States, Italy and Spain. T cells, B-cell-depleted T cells, or PBMCs supplied cDNA or gDNA.

Germline CDR1 and CDR2: SGHRS and YFSETQ. The V end lost 8 bases, the J end lost 4 bases, and 21 bases lay between the germline ends. This CDR3 spans 15 amino acids. The authors' processing: Using reference gene primer amplification, nucleated cell counts were estimated. Profiling relied on immunoSEQ multiplex PCR, and the TCRdb table lists in-frame clones only, not all of them. D and trimming come from the DNA, and the V and J calls and clone size come from that table. Of approximately 260,000 clones listed, about nine tenths are singletons. Sequencing was performed on peripheral blood. This receptor was identified in a man between 60 and 70 years old who had recovered from COVID-19. This chain connects TRBV5-1 to TRBJ2-5, with D possibly being TRBD1 (6 bases). CDR3 protein: CASSQGLIVRETQYF. The CDR3 DNA sequence: TGCGCCAGTTCACAGGGCTTGATAGTTCGAGAGACCCAGTACTTC.